This entry lists 5 T cell receptor beta chains sequenced from one sample in a study of T cells after yellow fever vaccination. TCRdb recomputed calls from the 5' RACE reads with MiXCR, one row per CDR3 protein. The sample yields a few hundred thousand distinct CDR3 sequences, 6% to 7.5% seen once. The sequenced sample was CD4+ T cells sorted from PBMCs, obtained 15 days after the yellow fever booster vaccination. The receptors were sampled from a man in his thirties or forties who received the YFV17D yellow fever vaccine.

V and J are TRBV7-9 and TRBJ2-7; D ambiguous. The germline V gene has CDR1 SEHNR and CDR2 FQNEAQ (reference sequence). This CDR3 is built from 15 residues. Between the trimmed V and J ends, which lost 7 bases and 1 base, there was a span of 17 bases. CDR3 region: CASIQPGFGSYEQYF. CDR3 DNA: TGTGCCAGCATCCAACCCGGTTTTGGGTCCTACGAGCAGTACTTC.

This clonotype was seen at least ten times. The chain uses TRBV29-1 and TRBJ2-7, with TRBD2 matching over 8 bases. The CDR3 covers 13 residues. Germline values: CDR1 SQVTM, CDR2 ANQGSEA. Trimming cost V 4 bases and J 3 bases; bases outside gene matches: 5. CDR3 sequence: CSVGTSRSYEQYF. Written as DNA, the CDR3 is TGCAGCGTTGGGACTAGCAGAAGCTACGAGCAGTACTTC.

The table lists this clonotype with many counts. This chain joins TRBV6-2 or TRBV6-3 and TRBJ1-2; possibly TRBD1 for D (6 bases). CDR1 MNHEY and CDR2 SVGEGT come from the germline V gene. The CDR3 consists of 12 residues. V was clipped by 2 bases and J by 5 bases, with 6 bases between them. This chain's CDR3 is CASSYQGYGYTF. In DNA form, the CDR3 reads TGTGCCAGCAGTTACCAGGGGTATGGCTACACCTTC.

The chain combines TRBV15 with TRBJ1-5; 9 nucleotides align to TRBD1. The CDR3 is 15 residues long. V lost 0 bases and J lost 4; bases outside the gene matches: 1. CDR1 and CDR2 (germline): LNHNV, YYDKDF (reference sequence). Here the CDR3 reads CATSRETGGNQPQHF. CDR3 nucleotide sequence: TGTGCCACCAGCAGAGAGACAGGGGGTAATCAGCCCCAGCATTTT.

This clonotype was observed at least ten times. The J gene is TRBJ1-1, the V gene TRBV5-1; 7 bases are a match to TRBD1. CDR1 SGHRS and CDR2 YFSETQ come from the germline V gene. J was trimmed by 6 bases and V by 1 base; bases with no gene match: 15. The CDR3 covers 17 residues. The CDR3 protein is CASSLFGLGTESPEAFF. CDR3 coding DNA: TGCGCCAGCAGCTTGTTTGGCCTGGGGACAGAATCCCCTGAAGCTTTCTTT.